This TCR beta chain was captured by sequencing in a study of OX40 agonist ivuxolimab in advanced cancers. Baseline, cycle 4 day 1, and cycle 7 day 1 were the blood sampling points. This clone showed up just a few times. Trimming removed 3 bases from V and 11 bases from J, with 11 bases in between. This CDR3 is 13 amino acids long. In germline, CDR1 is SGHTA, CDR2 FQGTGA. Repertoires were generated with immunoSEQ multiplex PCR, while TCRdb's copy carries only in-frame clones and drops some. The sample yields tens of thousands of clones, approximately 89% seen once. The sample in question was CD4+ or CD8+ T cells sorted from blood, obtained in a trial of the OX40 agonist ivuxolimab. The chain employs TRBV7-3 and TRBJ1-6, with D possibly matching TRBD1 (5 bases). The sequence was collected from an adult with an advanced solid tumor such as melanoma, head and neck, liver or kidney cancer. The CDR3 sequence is CASSFGGSTPLHF. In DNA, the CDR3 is TGTGCCAGCAGCTTCGGGGGTTCGACACCCCTCCACTTT. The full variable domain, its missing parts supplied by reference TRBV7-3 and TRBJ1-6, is GAGVSQTPSNKVTEKGKYVELRCDPISGHTALYWYRQSLGQGPEFLIYFQGTGAADDSGLPNDRFFAVRPEGSVSTLKIQRTERGDSAVYLCASSFGGSTPLHFGNGTRLTVT.